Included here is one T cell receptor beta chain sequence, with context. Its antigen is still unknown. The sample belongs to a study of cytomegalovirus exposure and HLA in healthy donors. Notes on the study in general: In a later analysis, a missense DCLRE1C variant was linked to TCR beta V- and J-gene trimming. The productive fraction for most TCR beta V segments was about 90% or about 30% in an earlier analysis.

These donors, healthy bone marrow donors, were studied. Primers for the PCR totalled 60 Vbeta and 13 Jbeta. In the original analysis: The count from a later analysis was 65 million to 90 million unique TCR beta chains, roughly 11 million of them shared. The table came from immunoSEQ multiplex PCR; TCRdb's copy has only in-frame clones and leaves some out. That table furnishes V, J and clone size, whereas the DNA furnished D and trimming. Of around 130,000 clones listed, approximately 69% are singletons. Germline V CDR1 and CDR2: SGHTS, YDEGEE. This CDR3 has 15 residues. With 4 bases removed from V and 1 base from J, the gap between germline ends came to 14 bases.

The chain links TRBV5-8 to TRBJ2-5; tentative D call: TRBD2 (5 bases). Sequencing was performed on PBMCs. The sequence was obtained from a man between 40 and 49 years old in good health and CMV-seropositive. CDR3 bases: TGTGCCAGCAGCCTCCGGAGGCTAGTCCAAGAGACCCAGTACTTC. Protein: CASSLRRLVQETQYF.